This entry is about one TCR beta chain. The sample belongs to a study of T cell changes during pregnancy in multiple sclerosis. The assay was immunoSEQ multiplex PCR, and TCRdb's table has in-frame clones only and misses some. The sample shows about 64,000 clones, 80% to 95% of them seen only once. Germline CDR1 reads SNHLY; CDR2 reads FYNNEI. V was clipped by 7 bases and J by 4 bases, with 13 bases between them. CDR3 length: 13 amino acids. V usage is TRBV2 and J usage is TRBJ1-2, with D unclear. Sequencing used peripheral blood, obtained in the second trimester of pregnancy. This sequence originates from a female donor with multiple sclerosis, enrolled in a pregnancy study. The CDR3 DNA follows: TGTGCCAGCAAGCGAGTGGAAAGCTATGGCTACACCTTC. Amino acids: CASKRVESYGYTF.